The rows below give T cell receptor beta chains drawn from one sample of a study of blood T cell repertoires in COVID-19. The data were produced by immunoSEQ multiplex PCR, yet TCRdb's version contains in-frame clones alone and is incomplete. The sample lists some 95,000 clones, roughly 75% occurring once. Material for sequencing was peripheral blood. These TCRs come from a man aged 50 to 59 who had recovered from COVID-19. The conserved cysteine and the conserved F or W are not part of the CDR3 here.

j_call | cdr3_length | v_call | cdr3_aa
TRBJ2-1 | 14 | TRBV29-1 | SVEDGRGGSFNEQF
TRBJ2-3 | 14 | TRBV6-6 | ASSAQVTASTDTQY
TRBJ2-2 | 14 | TRBV3-1/TRBV3-2 | ASSQGASGVVGELF
TRBJ1-1 | 11 | TRBV29-1 | SVVTGTNTEAF
TRBJ2-5 | 14 | TRBV5-1 | ASSRSGATDQETQY
TRBJ2-2 | 13 | TRBV7-8 | ASSLEGGPSGELF
TRBJ1-1 | 12 | TRBV7-3 | ASSTSGGSNEAF
TRBJ1-5 | 11 | TRBV12-3/TRBV12-4 | ASSSGLRPPQH
TRBJ2-2 | 15 | TRBV19 | ASSIDLRQTNTGELF
TRBJ2-1 | 16 | TRBV18 | ASSPGTSGGSSYNEQF
TRBJ2-3 | 15 | TRBV5-6 | ASSLRGTSGSTDTQY